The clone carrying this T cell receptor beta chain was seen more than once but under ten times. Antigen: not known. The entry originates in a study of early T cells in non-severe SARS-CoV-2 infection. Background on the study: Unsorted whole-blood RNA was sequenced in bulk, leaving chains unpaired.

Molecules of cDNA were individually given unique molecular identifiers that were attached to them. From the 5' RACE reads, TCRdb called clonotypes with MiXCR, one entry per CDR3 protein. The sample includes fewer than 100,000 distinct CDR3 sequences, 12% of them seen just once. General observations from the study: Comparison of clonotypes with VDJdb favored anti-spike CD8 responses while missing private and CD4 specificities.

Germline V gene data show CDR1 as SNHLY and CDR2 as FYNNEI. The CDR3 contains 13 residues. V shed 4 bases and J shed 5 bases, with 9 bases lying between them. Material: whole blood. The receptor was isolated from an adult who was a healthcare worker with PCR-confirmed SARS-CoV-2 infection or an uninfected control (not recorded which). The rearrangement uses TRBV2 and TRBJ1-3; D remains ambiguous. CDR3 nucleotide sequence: TGTGCCAGCAGTGCCCGGTCGAGAAACACCATATATTTT. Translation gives CASSARSRNTIYF.